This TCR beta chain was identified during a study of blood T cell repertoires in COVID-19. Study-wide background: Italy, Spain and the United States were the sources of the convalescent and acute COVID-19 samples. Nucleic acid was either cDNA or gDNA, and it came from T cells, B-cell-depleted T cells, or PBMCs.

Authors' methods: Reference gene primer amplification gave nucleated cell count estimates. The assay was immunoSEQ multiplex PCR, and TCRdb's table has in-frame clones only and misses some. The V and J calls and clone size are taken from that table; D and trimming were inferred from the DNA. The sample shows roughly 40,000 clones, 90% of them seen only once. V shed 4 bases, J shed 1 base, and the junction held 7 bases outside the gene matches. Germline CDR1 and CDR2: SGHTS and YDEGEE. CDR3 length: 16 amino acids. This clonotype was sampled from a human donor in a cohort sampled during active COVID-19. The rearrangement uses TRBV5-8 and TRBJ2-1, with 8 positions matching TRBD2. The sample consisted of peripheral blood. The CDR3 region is CASSLTPSGSYNEQFF. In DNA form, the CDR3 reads TGTGCCAGCAGCCTGACTCCTAGCGGGTCCTACAATGAGCAGTTCTTC.